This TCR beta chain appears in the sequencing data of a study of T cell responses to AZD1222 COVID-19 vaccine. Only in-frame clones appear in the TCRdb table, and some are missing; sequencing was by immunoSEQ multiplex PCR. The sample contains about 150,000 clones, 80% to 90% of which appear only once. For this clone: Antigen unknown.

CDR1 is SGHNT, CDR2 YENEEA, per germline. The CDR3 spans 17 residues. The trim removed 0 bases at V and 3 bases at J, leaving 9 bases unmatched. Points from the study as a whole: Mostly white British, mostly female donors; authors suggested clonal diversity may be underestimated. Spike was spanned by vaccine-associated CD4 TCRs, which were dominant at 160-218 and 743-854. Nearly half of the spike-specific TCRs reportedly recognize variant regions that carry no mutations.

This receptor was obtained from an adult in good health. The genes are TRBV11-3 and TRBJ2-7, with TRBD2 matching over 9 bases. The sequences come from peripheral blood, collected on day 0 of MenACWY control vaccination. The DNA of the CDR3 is TGTGCCAGCAGCTTAGATATCATAGCGGGAGAGGGCTACGAGCAGTACTTC. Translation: CASSLDIIAGEGYEQYF.